The present entry profiles one T cell receptor (beta chain) with its context. The sample originates from a study of PD-1 blockade in classical Hodgkin lymphoma. Libraries were prepared by immunoSEQ multiplex PCR; TCRdb keeps only in-frame clonotypes and omits some of them. The data contain about 21,000 clones, 85% to 90% of them seen just once; the ten biggest clones take up about 14%. This CDR3 has 17 amino acids. Germline V gene lookup returns CDR1 LGHNA and CDR2 YSLEER. V gave up 4 bases and J gave up 1 base; unmatched junction bases: 5. Described time point: cycle 4 day 1 (C4D1), after 5 to 7 weeks of nivolumab. In every patient, relapse followed autologous stem cell transplantation, while exposure to brentuximab vedotin differed.

Specimen: peripheral blood mononuclear cells (PBMCs), collected before the fourth cycle of nivolumab. The clonotype originates from a human donor with classical Hodgkin lymphoma. The chain employs TRBV4-3 and TRBJ2-3; 13 bases fit TRBD2. CDR3 nucleotide sequence: TGCGCCAGCAGCCCAGGACTAGCGGGAGTAGGCACAGATACGCAGTATTTT. This sequence encodes CASSPGLAGVGTDTQYF.